This TCR beta chain was profiled in a study of blood T cell repertoires in COVID-19. About the research overall: From the United States, Italy and Spain came samples of acute and convalescent COVID-19. Nucleic acid was either cDNA or gDNA, and it came from T cells, B-cell-depleted T cells, or PBMCs.

This CDR3 region has 14 residues. From germline, CDR1 is SGHNT and CDR2 YENEEA. With 5 bases clipped from V and 5 bases from J, the junction kept 6 bases outside the gene matches. Original data processing: Amplified reference gene primers provided the basis for estimating nucleated cell counts. Libraries were prepared by immunoSEQ multiplex PCR; TCRdb keeps only in-frame clonotypes and omits some of them. That table gives V, J and clone size, and the DNA gave D and trimming. Found here are 80,000 or so clones, roughly nine tenths of them singletons; the top ten hold 1.9%. The chain recombines TRBV11-3 with TRBJ2-1; 7 positions agree with TRBD2. This receptor was obtained from a woman aged 45-59 years in a cohort sampled during active COVID-19. The sequenced sample consisted of peripheral blood. This chain's CDR3 is CASSQYREDNEQFF. The CDR3 DNA reads as TGTGCCAGCAGCCAATACCGGGAGGACAATGAGCAGTTCTTC.